This T cell receptor (beta chain) comes out of a study of beta chain features in type 1 diabetes. About the research overall: Sorted cells from all samples, numbering 100 million to 120 million, were examined. Findings and caveats of the study: TCRB rearrangement may or may not be influenced by HLA type; here this remained unresolved.

A word on this clone: Antigen unknown.

This CDR3 has 10 residues. With 6 bases removed from V and 5 bases from J, the gap between germline ends came to 4 bases. Germline V gene sequence: CDR1 SGHTA, CDR2 FQGNSA. Sequenced material consisted of expressed TCRB transcripts (all of the isolated RNA was reverse transcribed). Sequenced by immunoSEQ multiplex PCR; TCRdb stores in-frame clones only, minus some. This table holds a few hundred thousand clones, less than 20% found once. The chain combines TRBV7-2 with TRBJ2-5, with D unresolved. The sample was naive CD4+ T cells from blood. This sequence originates from a young woman in good health. CDR3 region: CASSQETQYF. In DNA form, the CDR3 reads TGTGCCAGCAGTCAGGAGACCCAGTACTTC.